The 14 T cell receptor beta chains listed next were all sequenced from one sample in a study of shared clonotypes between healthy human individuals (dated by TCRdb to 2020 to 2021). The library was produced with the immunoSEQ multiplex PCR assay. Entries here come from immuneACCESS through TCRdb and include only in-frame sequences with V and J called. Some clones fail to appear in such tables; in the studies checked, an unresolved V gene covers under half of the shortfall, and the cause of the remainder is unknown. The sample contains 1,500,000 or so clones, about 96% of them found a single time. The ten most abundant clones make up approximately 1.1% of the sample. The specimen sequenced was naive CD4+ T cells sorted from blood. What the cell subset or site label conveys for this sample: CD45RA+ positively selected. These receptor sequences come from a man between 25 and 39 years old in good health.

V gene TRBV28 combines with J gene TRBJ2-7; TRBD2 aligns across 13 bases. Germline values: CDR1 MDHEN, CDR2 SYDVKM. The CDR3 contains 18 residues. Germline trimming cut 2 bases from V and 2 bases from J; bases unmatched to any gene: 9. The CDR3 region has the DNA TGTGCCAGCAGTTTAATAAGAGTCGGACTAGCGGGGGCCTACGAGCAGTACTTC. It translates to CASSLIRVGLAGAYEQYF.

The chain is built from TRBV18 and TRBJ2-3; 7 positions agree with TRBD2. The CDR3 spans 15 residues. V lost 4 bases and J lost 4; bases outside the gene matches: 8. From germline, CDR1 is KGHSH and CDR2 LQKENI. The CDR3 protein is CASSQGGPLADTQYF. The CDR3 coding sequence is TGTGCCAGCTCACAGGGAGGGCCACTGGCAGATACGCAGTATTTT.

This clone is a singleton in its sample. The CDR3 is CASVDRKYNQPQHF. The CDR3 nucleotides read TGTGCCAGTGTTGACAGGAAGTACAATCAGCCCCAGCATTTT. V gene TRBV19 combines with J gene TRBJ1-5; maybe TRBD1 (6 bases). Trimming cost V 8 bases and J 3 bases, with 14 bases left between them. This CDR3 is 14 amino acids long. In germline, CDR1 is LNHDA, CDR2 SQIVND (reference sequence).

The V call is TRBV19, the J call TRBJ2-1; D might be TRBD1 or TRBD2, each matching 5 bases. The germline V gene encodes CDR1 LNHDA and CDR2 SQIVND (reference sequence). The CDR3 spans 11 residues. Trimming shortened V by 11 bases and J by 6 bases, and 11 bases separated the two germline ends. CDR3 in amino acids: CAVSGPNEQFF. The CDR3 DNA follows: TGTGCCGTTTCGGGGCCCAATGAGCAGTTCTTC.

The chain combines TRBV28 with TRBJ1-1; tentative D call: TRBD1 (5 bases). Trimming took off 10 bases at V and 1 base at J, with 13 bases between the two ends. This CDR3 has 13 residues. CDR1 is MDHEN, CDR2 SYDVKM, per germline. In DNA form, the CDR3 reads TGTGCCACAAAACAGGCCGAGAACACTGAAGCTTTCTTT. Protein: CATKQAENTEAFF.

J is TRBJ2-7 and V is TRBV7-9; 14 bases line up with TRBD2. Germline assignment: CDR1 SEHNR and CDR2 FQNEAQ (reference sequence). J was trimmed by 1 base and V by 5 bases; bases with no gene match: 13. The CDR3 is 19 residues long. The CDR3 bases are TGTGCCAGCAGCCTCCTAGGACTAGCGGGAGGACCTCCATCCTACGAGCAGTACTTC. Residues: CASSLLGLAGGPPSYEQYF.

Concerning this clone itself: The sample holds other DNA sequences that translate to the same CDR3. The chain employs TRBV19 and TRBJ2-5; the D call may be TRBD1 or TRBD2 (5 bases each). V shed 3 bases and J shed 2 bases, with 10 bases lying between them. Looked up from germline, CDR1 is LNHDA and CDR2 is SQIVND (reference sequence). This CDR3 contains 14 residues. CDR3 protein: CASSIRGGQETQYF. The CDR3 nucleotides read TGTGCCAGTAGTATCCGGGGCGGACAAGAGACCCAGTACTTC.

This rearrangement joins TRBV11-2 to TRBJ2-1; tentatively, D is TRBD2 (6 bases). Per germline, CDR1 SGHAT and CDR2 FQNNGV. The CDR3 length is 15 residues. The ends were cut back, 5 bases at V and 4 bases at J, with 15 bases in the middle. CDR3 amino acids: CASSPEGSGYNEQFF. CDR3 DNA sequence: TGTGCCAGCAGCCCAGAGGGTAGCGGTTACAATGAGCAGTTCTTC. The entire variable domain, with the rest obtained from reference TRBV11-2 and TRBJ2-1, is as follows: EAGVAQSPRYKIIEKRQSVAFWCNPISGHATLYWYQQILGQGPKLLIQFQNNGVVDDSQLPKDRFSAERLKGVDSTLKIQPAKLEDSAVYLCASSPEGSGYNEQFFGPGTRLTVL.

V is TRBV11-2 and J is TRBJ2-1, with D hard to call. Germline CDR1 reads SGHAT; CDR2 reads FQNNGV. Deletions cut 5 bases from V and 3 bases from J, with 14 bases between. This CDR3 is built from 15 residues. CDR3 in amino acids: CASSPSERGYNEQFF. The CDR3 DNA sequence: TGTGCCAGCAGCCCCAGCGAGAGAGGCTACAATGAGCAGTTCTTC.

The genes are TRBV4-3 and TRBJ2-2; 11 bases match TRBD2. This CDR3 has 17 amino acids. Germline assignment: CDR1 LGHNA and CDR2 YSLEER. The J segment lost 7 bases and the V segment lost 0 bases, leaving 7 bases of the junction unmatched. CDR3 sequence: CASSQDLAGGPNGELFF. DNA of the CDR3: TGCGCCAGCAGCCAAGATTTAGCGGGAGGGCCTAACGGGGAGCTGTTTTTT.

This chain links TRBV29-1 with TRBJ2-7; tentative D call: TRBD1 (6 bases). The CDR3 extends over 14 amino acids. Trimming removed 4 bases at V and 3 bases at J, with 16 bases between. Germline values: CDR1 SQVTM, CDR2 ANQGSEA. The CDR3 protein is CSVVAPQGNYEQYF. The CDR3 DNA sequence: TGCAGCGTTGTAGCCCCACAGGGAAACTACGAGCAGTACTTC.

CDR3 sequence reads: CASIEILAGGPEGETQYF. For the CDR3, the DNA is TGTGCCAGCATCGAGATTCTAGCGGGAGGGCCAGAAGGGGAGACCCAGTACTTC. The chain carries TRBV2 and TRBJ2-5; TRBD2 aligns across 12 bases. J lost 5 bases, V lost 7 bases, and 17 bases had no gene match. Germline V gene sequence: CDR1 SNHLY, CDR2 FYNNEI. The CDR3 length is 18 residues.

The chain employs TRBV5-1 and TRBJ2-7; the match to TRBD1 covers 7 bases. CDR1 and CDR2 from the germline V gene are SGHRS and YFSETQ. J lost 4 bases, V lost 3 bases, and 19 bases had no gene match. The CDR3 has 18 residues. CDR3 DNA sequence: TGCGCCAGCAGCTCATCACGCTCTGACAGGGCGCATAGATACGAGCAGTACTTC. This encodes CASSSSRSDRAHRYEQYF.

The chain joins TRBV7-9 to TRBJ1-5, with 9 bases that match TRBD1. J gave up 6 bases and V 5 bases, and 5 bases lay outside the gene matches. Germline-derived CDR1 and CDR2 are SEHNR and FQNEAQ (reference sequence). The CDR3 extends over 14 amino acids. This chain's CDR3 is CASSPRDRVQPQHF. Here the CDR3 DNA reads TGTGCCAGCAGCCCCCGGGACAGGGTTCAGCCCCAGCATTTT.